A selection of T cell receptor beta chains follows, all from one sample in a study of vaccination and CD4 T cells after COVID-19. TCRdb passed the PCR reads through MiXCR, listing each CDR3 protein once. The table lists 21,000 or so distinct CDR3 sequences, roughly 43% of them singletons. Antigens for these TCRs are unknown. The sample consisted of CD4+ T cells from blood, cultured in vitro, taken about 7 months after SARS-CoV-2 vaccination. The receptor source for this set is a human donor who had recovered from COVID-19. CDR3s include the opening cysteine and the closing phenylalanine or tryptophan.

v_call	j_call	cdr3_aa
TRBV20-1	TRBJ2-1	CSARVPGLAGNNEQFF
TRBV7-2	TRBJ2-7	CASSSQLGGQGAEEQYF
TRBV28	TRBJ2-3	CASKSGQPDTQYF
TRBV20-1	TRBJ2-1	CSASRGGQVYNEQFF
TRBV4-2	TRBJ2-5	CASSQDFFGVQETQYF
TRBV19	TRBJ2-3	CASSYKIGTSGSTDTQYF
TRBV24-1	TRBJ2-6	CATSDPVAGPANVLTF
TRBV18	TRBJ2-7	CASSVQGSSYEQYF
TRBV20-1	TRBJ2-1	CSAIPQVAGSEQFF
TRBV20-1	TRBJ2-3	CSALTLTSGDTDTQYF
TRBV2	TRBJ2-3	CASEQGKFTPTDTQYF
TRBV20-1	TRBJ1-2	CSARGQGANYGYTF
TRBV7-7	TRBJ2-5	CASSSSGQQETQYF
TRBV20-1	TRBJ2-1	CSARKFSGSYEQFF
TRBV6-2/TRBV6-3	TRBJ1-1	CASSPQYTEAFF
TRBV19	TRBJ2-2	CASSIGPGAGELFF
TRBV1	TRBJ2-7	CTSSHVTPGQAMYEQYF
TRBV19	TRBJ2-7	CASSSLAGEEQYF
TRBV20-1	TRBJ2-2	CSVFGGPTTNTGELFF
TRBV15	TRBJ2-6	CATSRGAGAGANVLTF
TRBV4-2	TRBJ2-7	CASSQGLAGGYEQYF
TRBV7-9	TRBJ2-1	CASSRGDREQFF
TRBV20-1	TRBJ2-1	CSATLAGGYYNEQFF
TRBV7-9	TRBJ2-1	CASSFTRLASSYNEQFF
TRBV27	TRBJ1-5	CASSLSGVQPQHF
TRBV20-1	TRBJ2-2	CSAVGTSGELFF
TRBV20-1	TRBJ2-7	CSAGGFNYEQYF
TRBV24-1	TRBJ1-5	CATSDRDNWAGGNQPQHF
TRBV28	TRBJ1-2	CASSSPGQGLGGYTF
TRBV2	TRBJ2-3	CASSKGQMSVNTQYF
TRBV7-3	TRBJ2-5	CASSLTNTETQYF
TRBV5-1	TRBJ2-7	CASSSTAGTYEQYF
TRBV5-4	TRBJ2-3	CASSLTSGTDTQYF
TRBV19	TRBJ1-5	CASNQGSRQPQHF
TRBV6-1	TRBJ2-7	CASSRTGSYEQYF
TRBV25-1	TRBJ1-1	CASSEFSGDTEAFF
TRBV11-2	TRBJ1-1	CASSLWQGNTEAFF
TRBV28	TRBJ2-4	CASSYRTGRNIQYF
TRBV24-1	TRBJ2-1	CATSDPGSGTSGIEQFF
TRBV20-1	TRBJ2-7	CSARAQTGVPYEQYF
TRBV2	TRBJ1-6	CASRSARESPLHF
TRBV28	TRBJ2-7	CASSIPGGSYEQYF
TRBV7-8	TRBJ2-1	CASRLSGSGSYNEQFF
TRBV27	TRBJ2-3	CATRTSGRARDTQYF
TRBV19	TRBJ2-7	CASSPTRSKSSYEQYF
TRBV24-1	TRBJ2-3	CATKGEDTQYF
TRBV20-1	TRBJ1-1	CSARDGQINTETFF
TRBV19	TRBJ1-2	CASSTYSGPRRYGYTF
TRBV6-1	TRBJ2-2	CASRVAGTGDTGELFF
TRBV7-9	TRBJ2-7	CASTVGIGQGTEQYF
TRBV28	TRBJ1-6	CASRDRGASPLHF
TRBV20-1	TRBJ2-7	CSARKDNNEQYF
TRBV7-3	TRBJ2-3	CASSLGSGSMNTQYF
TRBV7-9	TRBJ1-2	CASSLTSGSRGNYGYTF
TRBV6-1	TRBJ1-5	CASSDEVDQPQHF
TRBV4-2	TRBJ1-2	CASSHDGNYGYTF
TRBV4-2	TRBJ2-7	CASSQDLKRGQYF